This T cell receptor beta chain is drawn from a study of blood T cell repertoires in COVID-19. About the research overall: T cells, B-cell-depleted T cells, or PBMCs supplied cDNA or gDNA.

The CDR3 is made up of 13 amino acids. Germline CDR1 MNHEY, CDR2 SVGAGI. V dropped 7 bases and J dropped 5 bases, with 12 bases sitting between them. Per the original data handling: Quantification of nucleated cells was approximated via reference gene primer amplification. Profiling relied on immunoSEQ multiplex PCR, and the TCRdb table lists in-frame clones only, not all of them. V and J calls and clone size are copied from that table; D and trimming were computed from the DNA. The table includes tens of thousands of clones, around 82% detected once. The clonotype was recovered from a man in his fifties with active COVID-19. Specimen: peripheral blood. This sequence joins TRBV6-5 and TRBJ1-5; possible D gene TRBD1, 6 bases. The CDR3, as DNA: TGTGCCAGCAACGGCGGGGGCGATCAGCCCCAGCATTTT. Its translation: CASNGGGDQPQHF.